This entry describes one T cell receptor beta chain. This CDR3 has 13 residues. V lost 5 bases to trimming and J lost 5 bases, with 10 bases between them. The germline V gene encodes CDR1 SGHAT and CDR2 FQNNGV. This sample was included in a study of T cells after posttransplantation cyclophosphamide. A marrow graft followed busulfan-fludarabine conditioning, with cyclophosphamide on days +3 and +4. Assay used: immunoSEQ multiplex PCR; TCRdb lists only in-frame clones, some missing. The sample contains 42,000 or so clones, 90% of which appear only once. J is TRBJ1-5 and V is TRBV11-2; tentatively, D is TRBD1 (6 bases). The sequencing used PBMCs, collected just over 60 days after allogeneic stem cell transplant with posttransplant cyclophosphamide. The clonotype originates from a male patient aged 60 to 75 who received an allogeneic stem cell transplant from a related donor and was CMV-positive. These T cells may partly come from the graft donor. The CDR3 spells CASSPGHHQPQHF. DNA of the CDR3: TGTGCCAGCAGCCCGGGACACCATCAGCCCCAGCATTTT. Complete variable domain (other parts from reference TRBV11-2 and TRBJ1-5): EAGVAQSPRYKIIEKRQSVAFWCNPISGHATLYWYQQILGQGPKLLIQFQNNGVVDDSQLPKDRFSAERLKGVDSTLKIQPAKLEDSAVYLCASSPGHHQPQHFGDGTRLSIL.